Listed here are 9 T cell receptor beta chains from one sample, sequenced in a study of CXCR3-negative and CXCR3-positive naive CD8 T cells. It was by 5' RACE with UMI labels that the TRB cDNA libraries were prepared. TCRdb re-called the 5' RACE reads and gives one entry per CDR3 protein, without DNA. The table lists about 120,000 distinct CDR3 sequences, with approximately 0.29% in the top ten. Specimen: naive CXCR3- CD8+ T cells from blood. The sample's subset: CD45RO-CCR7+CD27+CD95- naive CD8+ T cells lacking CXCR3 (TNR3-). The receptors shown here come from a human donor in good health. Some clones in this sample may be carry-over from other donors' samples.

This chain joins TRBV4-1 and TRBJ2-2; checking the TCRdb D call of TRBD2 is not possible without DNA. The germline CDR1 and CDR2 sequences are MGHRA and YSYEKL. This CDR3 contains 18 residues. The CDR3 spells CASSQVWTSSLNTGELFF.

CDR3 sequence: CASSFEAGGTNEQYF. The chain links TRBV13 to TRBJ2-7; the D call from TCRdb, TRBD1, cannot be confirmed without DNA. Germline CDR1 is PRHDT and CDR2 is FYEKMQ (reference sequence). CDR3 length: 15 residues.

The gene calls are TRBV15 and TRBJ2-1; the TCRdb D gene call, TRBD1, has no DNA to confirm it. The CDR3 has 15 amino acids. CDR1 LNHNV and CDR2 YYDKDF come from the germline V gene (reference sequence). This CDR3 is CATSRDRGSLNEQFF.

CDR3 sequence reads: CASSLWGEETQYF. J is TRBJ2-5 and V is TRBV7-2; TCRdb's assignment of TRBD2 cannot be checked, as there is no DNA. There are 13 residues in the CDR3. Germline-derived CDR1 and CDR2 are SGHTA and FQGNSA.

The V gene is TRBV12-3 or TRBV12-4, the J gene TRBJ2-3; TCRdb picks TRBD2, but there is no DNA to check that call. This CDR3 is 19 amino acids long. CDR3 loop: CASSYVGEGRRLSTDTQYF.

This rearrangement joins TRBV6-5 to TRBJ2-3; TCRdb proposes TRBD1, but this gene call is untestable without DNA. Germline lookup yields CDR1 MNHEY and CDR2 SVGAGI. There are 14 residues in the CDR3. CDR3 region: CASSLGQGTDTQYF.

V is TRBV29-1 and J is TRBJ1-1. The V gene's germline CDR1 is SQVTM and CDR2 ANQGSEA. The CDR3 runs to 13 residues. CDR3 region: CSVPTAMNTEAFF.

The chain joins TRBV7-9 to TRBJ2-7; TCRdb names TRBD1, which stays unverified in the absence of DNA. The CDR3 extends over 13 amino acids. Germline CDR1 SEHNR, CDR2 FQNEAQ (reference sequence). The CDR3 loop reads CASSWDSSYQQYF.

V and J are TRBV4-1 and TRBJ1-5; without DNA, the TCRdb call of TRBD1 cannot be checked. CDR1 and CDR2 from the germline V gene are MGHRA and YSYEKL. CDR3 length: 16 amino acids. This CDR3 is CASSQTTGTGNQPQHF.